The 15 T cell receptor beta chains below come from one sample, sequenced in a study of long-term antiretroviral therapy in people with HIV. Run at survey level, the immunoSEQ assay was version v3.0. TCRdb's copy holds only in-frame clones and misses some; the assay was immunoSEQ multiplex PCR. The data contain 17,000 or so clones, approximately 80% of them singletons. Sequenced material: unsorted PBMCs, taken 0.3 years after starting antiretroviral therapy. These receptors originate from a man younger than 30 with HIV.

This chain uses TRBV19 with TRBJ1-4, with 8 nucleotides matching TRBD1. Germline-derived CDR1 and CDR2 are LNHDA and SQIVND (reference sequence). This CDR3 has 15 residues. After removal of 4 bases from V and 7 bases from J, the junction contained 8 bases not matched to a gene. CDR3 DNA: TGTGCCAGTAGTACCGGACAGGGAGGGGGTGAAAAACTGTTTTTT. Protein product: CASSTGQGGGEKLFF.

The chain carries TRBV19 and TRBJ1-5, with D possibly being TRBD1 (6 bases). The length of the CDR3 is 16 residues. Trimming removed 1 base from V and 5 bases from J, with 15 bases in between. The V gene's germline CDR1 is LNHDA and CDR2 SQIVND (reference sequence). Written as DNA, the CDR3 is TGTGCCAGTAGTATAGTGCCAGGGGAGGGCTATCAGCCCCAGCATTTT. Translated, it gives CASSIVPGEGYQPQHF. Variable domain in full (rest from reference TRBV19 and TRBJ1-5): DGGITQSPKYLFRKEGQNVTLSCEQNLNHDAMYWYRQDPGQGLRLIYYSQIVNDFQKGDIAEGYSVSREKKESFPLTVTSAQKNPTAFYLCASSIVPGEGYQPQHFGDGTRLSIL.

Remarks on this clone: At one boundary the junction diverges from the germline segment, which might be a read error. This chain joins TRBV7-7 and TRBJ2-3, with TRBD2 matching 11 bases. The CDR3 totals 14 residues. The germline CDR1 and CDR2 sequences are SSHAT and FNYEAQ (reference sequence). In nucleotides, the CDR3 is TGTGCTAGCAGCTTTTCTAGCGGGGGGGATACGCAGTATTTT. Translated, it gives CASSFSSGGDTQYF. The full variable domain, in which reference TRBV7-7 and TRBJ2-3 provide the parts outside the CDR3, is GAGVSQSPRYKVTKRGQDVTLRCDPISSHATLYWYQQALGQGPEFLTYFNYEAQPDKSGLPSDRFSAERPEGSISTLTIQRTEQRDSAMYRCASSFSSGGDTQYFGPGTRLTVL.

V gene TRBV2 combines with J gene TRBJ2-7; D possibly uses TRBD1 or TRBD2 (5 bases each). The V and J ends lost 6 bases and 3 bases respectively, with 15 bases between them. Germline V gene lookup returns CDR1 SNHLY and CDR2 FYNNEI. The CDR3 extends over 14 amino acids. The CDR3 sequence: CASRGPLPSYEQYF. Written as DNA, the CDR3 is TGTGCCAGCAGGGGACCGTTGCCCAGCTACGAGCAGTACTTC.

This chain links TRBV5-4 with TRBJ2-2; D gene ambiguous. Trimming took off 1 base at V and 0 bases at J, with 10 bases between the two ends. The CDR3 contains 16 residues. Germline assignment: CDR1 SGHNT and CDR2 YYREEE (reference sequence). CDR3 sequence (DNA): TGTGCCAGCAGCTTGTCGACGGTCCCGAACACCGGGGAGCTGTTTTTT. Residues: CASSLSTVPNTGELFF.

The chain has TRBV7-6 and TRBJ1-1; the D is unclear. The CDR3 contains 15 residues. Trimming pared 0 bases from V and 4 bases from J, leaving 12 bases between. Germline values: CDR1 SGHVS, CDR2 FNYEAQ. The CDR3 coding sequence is TGTGCCAGCAGCTTAGCTCGGGGTGGTGCCACTGAAGCTTTCTTT. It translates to CASSLARGGATEAFF.

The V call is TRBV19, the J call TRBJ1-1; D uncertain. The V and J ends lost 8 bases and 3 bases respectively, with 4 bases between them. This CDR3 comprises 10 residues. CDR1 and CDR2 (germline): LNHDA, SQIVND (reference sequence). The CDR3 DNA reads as TGTGCCAGTTCTGACACTGAAGCTTTCTTT. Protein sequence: CASSDTEAFF. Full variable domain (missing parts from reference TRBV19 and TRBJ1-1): DGGITQSPKYLFRKEGQNVTLSCEQNLNHDAMYWYRQDPGQGLRLIYYSQIVNDFQKGDIAEGYSVSREKKESFPLTVTSAQKNPTAFYLCASSDTEAFFGQGTRLTVV.

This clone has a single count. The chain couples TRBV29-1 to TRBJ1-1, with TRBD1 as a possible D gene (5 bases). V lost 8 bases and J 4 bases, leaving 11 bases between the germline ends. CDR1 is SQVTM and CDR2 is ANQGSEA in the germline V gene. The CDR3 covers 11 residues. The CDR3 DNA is TGCAGCACCAGGGTGAGCACTGAAGCTTTCTTT. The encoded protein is CSTRVSTEAFF.

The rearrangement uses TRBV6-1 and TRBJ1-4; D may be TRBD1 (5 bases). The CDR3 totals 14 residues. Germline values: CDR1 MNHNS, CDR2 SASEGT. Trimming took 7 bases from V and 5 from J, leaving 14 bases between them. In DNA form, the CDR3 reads TGTGCCAGCATTCTGGGACGGATGAATGAAAAACTGTTTTTT. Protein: CASILGRMNEKLFF.

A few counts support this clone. The CDR3 is CASVRGIGEKLFF. CDR3 nucleotide sequence: TGTGCCAGTGTAAGGGGCATAGGTGAAAAACTGTTTTTT. The chain carries TRBV7-9 and TRBJ1-4; perhaps TRBD1 as D (5 bases). Germline-derived CDR1 and CDR2 are SEHNR and FQNEAQ (reference sequence). The ends were cut back, 9 bases at V and 7 bases at J, with 15 bases in the middle. There are 13 residues in the CDR3.

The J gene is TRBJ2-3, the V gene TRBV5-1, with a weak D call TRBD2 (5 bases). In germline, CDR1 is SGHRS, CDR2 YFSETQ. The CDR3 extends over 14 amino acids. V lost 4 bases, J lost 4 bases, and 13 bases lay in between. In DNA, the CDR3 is TGCGCCAGCAGCCTAGGGTCGCGGGCAGATACGCAGTATTTT. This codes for CASSLGSRADTQYF.

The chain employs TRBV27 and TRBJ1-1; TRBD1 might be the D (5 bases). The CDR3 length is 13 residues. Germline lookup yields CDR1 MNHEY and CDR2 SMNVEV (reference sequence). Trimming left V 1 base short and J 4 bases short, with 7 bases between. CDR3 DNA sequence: TGTGCCAGCAGTTTATTTCAGGGCACTGAAGCTTTCTTT. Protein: CASSLFQGTEAFF.

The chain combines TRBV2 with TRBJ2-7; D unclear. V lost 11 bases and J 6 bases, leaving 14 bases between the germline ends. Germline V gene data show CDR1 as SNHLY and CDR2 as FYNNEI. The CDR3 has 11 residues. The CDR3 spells CAGGLVGEQYF. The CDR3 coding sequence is TGTGCCGGTGGGTTGGTCGGCGAGCAGTACTTC.

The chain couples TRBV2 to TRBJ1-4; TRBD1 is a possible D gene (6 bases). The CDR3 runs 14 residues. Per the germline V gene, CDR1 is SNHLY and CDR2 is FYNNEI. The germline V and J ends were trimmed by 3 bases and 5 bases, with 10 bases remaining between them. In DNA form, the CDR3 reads TGTGCCAGCAGTGACGGGCAGGGGAATGAAAAACTGTTTTTT. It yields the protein CASSDGQGNEKLFF.

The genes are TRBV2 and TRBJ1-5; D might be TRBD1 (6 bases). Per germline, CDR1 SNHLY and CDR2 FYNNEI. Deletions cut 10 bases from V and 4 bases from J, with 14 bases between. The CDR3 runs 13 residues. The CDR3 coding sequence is TGTGCCAAAGCACAGGGAATGAATCAGCCCCAGCATTTT. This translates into CAKAQGMNQPQHF.